These 14 T cell receptor beta chains originate from one sample sequenced in a study of cytomegalovirus exposure and HLA in healthy donors. The PCR used 60 Vbeta and 13 Jbeta primers. Clones were sequenced by immunoSEQ multiplex PCR, and TCRdb holds only the in-frame ones, with some missing. The data contain over 50,000 clones, roughly 83% of them singletons. Input material: PBMCs. Receptors originate from a man aged 35 to 55 in good health and CMV-seronegative.

This chain joins TRBV2 and TRBJ1-3; D is possibly TRBD1 (5 bases). CDR3 length equals 18 residues. Germline V gives CDR1 SNHLY, CDR2 FYNNEI. Trimming pared 6 bases from V and 0 bases from J, leaving 21 bases between. CDR3 sequence (DNA): TGTGCCAGCAGCGAACGACCTGTGGGGCCGGGCTCTGGAAACACCATATATTTT. Its protein product is CASSERPVGPGSGNTIYF.

This chain uses TRBV19 with TRBJ2-1, with 7 bases aligning to TRBD1. The CDR3 runs 15 residues. Germline assignment: CDR1 LNHDA and CDR2 SQIVND (reference sequence). V was clipped by 5 bases and J by 5 bases; unmatched bases: 9. The CDR3 region is CASSLTGFGHNEQFF. CDR3 nucleotides: TGTGCCAGTAGTTTGACAGGGTTTGGCCACAATGAGCAGTTCTTC.

CDR3 in amino acids: CASRKGQGRKGAEAFF. CDR3 nucleotide sequence: TGTGCCAGTAGGAAGGGACAGGGCCGGAAAGGAGCTGAAGCTTTCTTT. The V and J genes are TRBV19 and TRBJ1-1, with 9 bases that match TRBD1. Germline V gene data show CDR1 as LNHDA and CDR2 as SQIVND (reference sequence). With 6 bases clipped from V and 6 bases from J, the junction kept 14 bases outside the gene matches. This CDR3 has 16 residues.

This chain connects TRBV5-4 to TRBJ2-7, with 7 bases fitting TRBD1. This CDR3 has 13 amino acids. V gave up 3 bases and J gave up 12 bases; unmatched junction bases: 12. From germline, CDR1 is SGHNT and CDR2 YYREEE (reference sequence). The CDR3 sequence: CASSSSDRPDAYF. The CDR3 DNA reads as TGTGCCAGCAGCTCGTCGGACAGGCCCGACGCGTACTTC.

The chain combines TRBV21-1 with TRBJ1-3; the listed D gene, TRBD1, was not tested against the DNA. TRBV21-1 is a listed pseudogene. The CDR3 runs to 13 residues. The CDR3 sequence: CASTRGPGNTIYF. CDR3 coding DNA: TGTGCCAGCACCAGGGGGCCTGGAAACACCATATATTTT.

The chain uses TRBV7-8 and TRBJ1-2; D gene unclear. Germline assignment: CDR1 SGHVS and CDR2 FQNEAQ. The CDR3 has 13 residues. The V and J ends lost 1 base and 10 bases respectively, with 13 bases between them. In nucleotides, the CDR3 is TGTGCCAGCAGCTTAGTAGTCGCCGGGGACTACACCTTC. Its translation is CASSLVVAGDYTF. Based on the CDR3 plus reference TRBV7-8 and TRBJ1-2, the full variable domain is GAGVSQSPRYKVAKRGQDVALRCDPISGHVSLFWYQQALGQGPEFLTYFQNEAQLDKSGLPSDRFFAERPEGSVSTLKIQRTQQEDSAVYLCASSLVVAGDYTFGSGTRLTVV.

This clone appeared a single time. The chain combines TRBV7-3 with TRBJ1-5, with D possibly matching TRBD1 (5 bases). Germline V CDR1 and CDR2: SGHTA, FQGTGA. This CDR3 region has 20 residues. V was cut by 2 bases and J by 3 bases, with 26 bases left in between. The CDR3 is CASSLFGGLEGSNFNQPQHF. In DNA form, the CDR3 reads TGTGCCAGCAGCTTATTCGGGGGGTTGGAGGGGTCGAACTTCAATCAGCCCCAGCATTTT. Full variable domain (rest looked up from reference TRBV7-3 and TRBJ1-5): GAGVSQTPSNKVTEKGKYVELRCDPISGHTALYWYRQSLGQGPEFLIYFQGTGAADDSGLPNDRFFAVRPEGSVSTLKIQRTERGDSAVYLCASSLFGGLEGSNFNQPQHFGDGTRLSIL.

The rearrangement uses TRBV7-9 and TRBJ2-5; D gene uncertain. This CDR3 comprises 12 residues. Germline loops: CDR1 SEHNR, CDR2 FQNEAQ (reference sequence). Trimming took off 1 base at V and 4 bases at J, with 4 bases between the two ends. In DNA form, the CDR3 reads TGTGCCAGCAGCTTAGGAGTAGAGACCCAGTACTTC. Translated: CASSLGVETQYF.

The rearrangement joins TRBV5-4 to TRBJ2-2, with 9 bases that match TRBD1. V dropped 2 bases and J dropped 6; count of bases not matched to a gene: 2. The CDR3 covers 14 residues. CDR1 and CDR2 (germline): SGHNT, YYREEE (reference sequence). The DNA for the CDR3 is TGTGCCAGCAGCTTTGGACAGGGGTCCGGGGAGCTGTTTTTT. Amino acid sequence: CASSFGQGSGELFF.

The chain joins TRBV30 to TRBJ2-3; 8 positions match TRBD2. CDR3 length: 13 amino acids. CDR1 GTSNPN and CDR2 SVGIG come from the germline V gene (reference sequence). The ends lost 5 bases at V and 6 bases at J; junction bases unmatched: 7. CDR3 protein: CAWGVAGPDTQYF. The CDR3 DNA reads TGTGCCTGGGGGGTAGCGGGGCCGGATACGCAGTATTTT. The full variable domain, its missing parts supplied by reference TRBV30 and TRBJ2-3, is SQTIHQWPATLVQPVGSPLSLECTVEGTSNPNLYWYRQAAGRGLQLLFYSVGIGQISSEVPQNLSASRPQDRQFILSSKKLLLSDSGFYLCAWGVAGPDTQYFGPGTRLTVL.

V gene TRBV5-1 combines with J gene TRBJ2-2; tentatively, D is TRBD2 (6 bases). Germline V gives CDR1 SGHRS, CDR2 YFSETQ. The CDR3 sequence is 14 residues long. Trimming cost V 0 bases and J 6 bases, with 9 bases left between them. CDR3 in amino acids: CASSLDPGAGELFF. The CDR3 coding sequence is TGCGCCAGCAGCTTGGACCCGGGGGCCGGGGAGCTGTTTTTT.

The V and J genes are TRBV5-4 and TRBJ2-3; possible D gene TRBD2, 5 bases. Between the trimmed V and J ends, which lost 0 bases and 12 bases, there was a span of 23 bases. Germline CDR1 SGHNT, CDR2 YYREEE (reference sequence). The CDR3 runs 16 residues. In DNA form, the CDR3 reads TGTGCCAGCAGCTTGGTTGCTGGAGGAAGCCAGGCTTCTCAGTATTTT. It specifies CASSLVAGGSQASQYF.

This chain joins TRBV5-6 and TRBJ1-2; 10 positions agree with TRBD1. V shed 4 bases, J shed 6 bases, and the junction held 9 bases outside the gene matches. CDR1 and CDR2 (germline): SGHDT, YYEEEE. The CDR3 is 15 residues long. The CDR3 nucleotides are TGTGCCAGCAGCCCCGTGGGGACAGGGGTTCATGGCTACACCTTC. Translated, it gives CASSPVGTGVHGYTF.

This clone was found once. The chain uses TRBV28 and TRBJ1-1; 12 positions match TRBD1. The V gene end was trimmed by 2 bases and the J gene end by 2 bases; junction bases not matched to a gene: 3. CDR3 size: 16 residues. The germline V gene has CDR1 MDHEN and CDR2 SYDVKM. CDR3 sequence: CASSLGTGGGNTEAFF. CDR3 DNA: TGTGCCAGCAGTTTAGGGACAGGGGGCGGAAACACTGAAGCTTTCTTT.